This T cell receptor (beta chain) was retrieved from a study of beta chain features in type 1 diabetes. Study-wide findings and caveats: A moderate, significant TCRB CDR3 shortening appeared in type 1 diabetes across four CD4+ subsets. Within patients, naive, central memory and Treg TCRB repertoires seemed more similar than within healthy donors.

Trimming took 6 bases from V and 5 from J; bases not matched to a gene: 13. This CDR3 is built from 15 residues. CDR1 and CDR2 from the germline V gene are MDHEN and SYDVKM. This clone was observed a few times. What it binds is unknown. A sort by CD45RO/CCR7/CD25/CD127/CD95/CD27 yielded CD4+ naive, central memory, regulatory and stem cell-like memory cells. The study reverse transcribed the entire isolated RNA, so it sequenced expressed TCRB transcripts. Clones were sequenced by immunoSEQ multiplex PCR, and TCRdb holds only the in-frame ones, with some missing. The profile shows 150,000 to 190,000 clones, approximately 10% of them singletons.

Sequencing was done on a sample of central memory CD4+ T cells from blood. The chain couples TRBV28 to TRBJ2-7, with 7 bases lining up with TRBD1. This sequence originates from a man aged 25 to 45 with type 1 diabetes. This CDR3 reads CASREMGQLLDEQYF. In DNA form, the CDR3 reads TGTGCCAGCAGGGAAATGGGACAGCTGCTTGACGAGCAGTACTTC.